The source of this T cell receptor (beta chain) is a study of shared clonotypes between healthy human individuals. Regarding the study as a whole: A handful of donors held about 5% of naive CD4 clonotypes in common.

The CDR3 covers 11 residues. Germline V gene lookup returns CDR1 ENHRY and CDR2 SYGVKD. V shed 1 base and J shed 8 bases, with 3 bases lying between them. The genomic DNA of each subset was split evenly across several immunoSEQ plates. Sequencing used immunoSEQ multiplex PCR; TCRdb keeps in-frame clones, though not all of them. The table shows about 1 million clones, with roughly 80% occurring only once. Comments on this clone: Its antigen is as yet unknown.

The TCR originated in a man aged 18 to 30 in good health. The chain recombines TRBV10-3 with TRBJ2-1, with D hard to call. Sequencing input: memory CD4+ T cells sorted from blood. Documented subset: CD45RA-negative fraction. Written as DNA, the CDR3 is TGTGCCATCAGTGAGTACGATGAGCAGTTCTTC. Protein sequence: CAISEYDEQFF.